Following are 25 T cell receptor beta chains from one sample sequenced in a study of shared clonotypes between healthy human individuals. Naivety among CD8 cells was defined by CD45RO negativity and positive CCR7 selection, thereby excluding terminally differentiated effector memory CD45RA+ cells. TCRdb's table, derived via immunoSEQ multiplex PCR, lists solely in-frame clones and lacks some. The sample shows hundreds of thousands of clones, roughly 95% of them seen only once. The specimen was naive CD8+ T cells sorted from blood. All receptors derive from a woman between 25 and 40 years old in good health.

The rearrangement uses TRBV30 and TRBJ1-2, with TRBD1 matching 7 bases. After removal of 2 bases from V and 4 bases from J, the junction contained 4 bases not matched to a gene. There are 13 residues in the CDR3. Germline CDR1 is GTSNPN and CDR2 is SVGIG (reference sequence). Here the CDR3 DNA reads TGTGCCTGGAGTCTAGGGGGCGCCTATGGCTACACCTTC. This gives the protein CAWSLGGAYGYTF.

This clone was detected only once. The V and J genes are TRBV5-1 and TRBJ2-3, with 8 bases fitting TRBD2. Trimming at V came to 3 bases and at J to 2 bases, leaving 11 bases not matched to a gene. The CDR3 totals 17 residues. The germline gives CDR1 SGHRS, CDR2 YFSETQ. CDR3 amino acids: CASSSRISGVSTDTQYF. DNA for the CDR3: TGCGCCAGCAGCTCCCGGATTAGCGGGGTCTCCACAGATACGCAGTATTTT.

The DNA of the CDR3 is TGTGCCAGCAGTGGAGAGACCGCCACCGAGCAGTACTTC. Translated: CASSGETATEQYF. The V and J genes are TRBV6-5 and TRBJ2-7; D not certain. Trimming took 5 bases from V and 6 from J, leaving 14 bases between them. Germline V gene sequence: CDR1 MNHEY, CDR2 SVGAGI. CDR3 length: 13 residues.

This clone was recorded a few times. This sample includes further DNA sequences coding for the same CDR3. V is TRBV19 and J is TRBJ2-7; 8 positions agree with TRBD1. Germline V gives CDR1 LNHDA, CDR2 SQIVND (reference sequence). CDR3 length: 14 amino acids. The J segment lost 3 bases and the V segment lost 1 base, leaving 2 bases of the junction unmatched. This CDR3 reads CASSIGTGNYEQYF. The CDR3 nucleotides read TGTGCCAGTAGTATAGGGACAGGGAACTACGAGCAGTACTTC.

The CDR3 DNA follows: TGTGCCAGCACCTCTTGGGGGGGGCGAATTGGCTACACCTTC. It codes for CASTSWGGRIGYTF. The chain links TRBV6-1 to TRBJ1-2; perhaps TRBD1 as D (6 bases). The germline gives CDR1 MNHNS, CDR2 SASEGT. This CDR3 spans 14 amino acids. Trimming removed 7 bases at V and 7 bases at J, with 19 bases between.

The V call is TRBV2, the J call TRBJ1-1; TRBD1 matches 7 bases. From germline, CDR1 is SNHLY and CDR2 FYNNEI. V shed 8 bases, J shed 2 bases, and the junction held 14 bases outside the gene matches. The CDR3 runs to 16 residues. The CDR3 loop is CASSATPGQLNTEAFF. The CDR3 DNA follows: TGTGCCAGCTCCGCGACCCCGGGACAGCTAAACACTGAAGCTTTCTTT.

The CDR3 is CASTGGVQETQYF. In DNA, the CDR3 is TGTGCCAGCACCGGCGGTGTCCAAGAGACCCAGTACTTC. This chain joins TRBV2 and TRBJ2-5; D not resolved. From germline, CDR1 is SNHLY and CDR2 FYNNEI. This CDR3 spans 13 amino acids. V was pared by 7 bases and J by 1 base, with 10 bases between.

This clone came up once. The chain has TRBV2 and TRBJ2-2; D is undetermined. CDR3 length equals 12 residues. Trimming shortened V by 8 bases and J by 3 bases, and 7 bases separated the two germline ends. Germline V CDR1 and CDR2: SNHLY, FYNNEI. The CDR3 spells CASVSDTGELFF. The CDR3 nucleotides are TGTGCCAGCGTATCGGACACCGGGGAGCTGTTTTTT.

The rearrangement uses TRBV5-6 and TRBJ2-1; perhaps TRBD1 as D (5 bases). V shed 2 bases and J shed 1 base, with 7 bases lying between them. Germline lookup yields CDR1 SGHDT and CDR2 YYEEEE. CDR3 size: 14 residues. CDR3 residues: CASSLQESYNEQFF. As DNA, the CDR3 is TGTGCCAGCAGCTTACAGGAGTCCTACAATGAGCAGTTCTTC.

Points on this clone: Within the sample, other DNA sequences also encode this same CDR3. This chain joins TRBV4-1 and TRBJ2-7; the match to TRBD2 covers 13 bases. The V segment lost 3 bases and the J segment 2 bases; nucleotides outside the gene matches: 1. The CDR3 extends over 15 amino acids. Germline V gene data show CDR1 as MGHRA and CDR2 as YSYEKL. CDR3 loop: CASSQGLAGTYEQYF. The CDR3 coding sequence is TGCGCCAGCAGCCAGGGACTAGCGGGAACCTACGAGCAGTACTTC.

This rearrangement joins TRBV28 to TRBJ2-7, with 9 bases lining up with TRBD1. Trimming at V came to 6 bases and at J to 2 bases, leaving 5 bases not matched to a gene. Per germline, CDR1 MDHEN and CDR2 SYDVKM. This CDR3 is 14 amino acids long. The CDR3 nucleotides are TGTGCCAGCAGCATGGGACAGGGACCCTACGAGCAGTACTTC. Translation gives CASSMGQGPYEQYF.

The V gene is TRBV9, the J gene TRBJ2-7, with TRBD1 identical over 10 bases. Trimming cost V 3 bases and J 6 bases; bases outside gene matches: 6. The CDR3 has 14 amino acids. The V gene's germline CDR1 is SGDLS and CDR2 YYNGEE. CDR3 in DNA: TGTGCCAGCAGCGGGGGGACAGGGGACCGCGAGCAGTACTTC. Translated, it gives CASSGGTGDREQYF.

This chain uses TRBV4-1 with TRBJ2-7, with TRBD2 identical over 15 bases. V lost 3 bases to trimming and J lost 5 bases; unmatched junction nucleotides: 8. CDR1 and CDR2 from the germline V gene are MGHRA and YSYEKL. This CDR3 is 17 amino acids long. The CDR3 is CASSHRTSGRARNEQYF. For the CDR3, the DNA is TGCGCCAGCAGCCATAGGACTAGCGGGAGGGCCAGAAACGAGCAGTACTTC.

The J gene is TRBJ1-6, the V gene TRBV5-6; D is unresolved. The CDR3 contains 13 residues. Germline-derived CDR1 and CDR2 are SGHDT and YYEEEE. Deletions cut 0 bases from V and 8 bases from J, with 6 bases between. The CDR3 loop is CASSLEGYSPLHF. Written as DNA, the CDR3 is TGTGCCAGCAGCTTGGAGGGTTATTCACCCCTCCACTTT.

The CDR3 sequence: CASSRTSGDTGELFF. CDR3 coding DNA: TGCGCCAGCAGCCGGACTAGCGGAGACACCGGGGAGCTGTTTTTT. The chain combines TRBV5-1 with TRBJ2-2; 10 nucleotides align to TRBD2. Germline V gives CDR1 SGHRS, CDR2 YFSETQ. This CDR3 has 15 amino acids. Trimming took 4 bases from V and 3 from J; bases not matched to a gene: 3.

The chain joins TRBV2 to TRBJ2-5; D is unclear. The DNA end is more similar to TRBJ2-7, so the J call may be wrong. This CDR3 contains 13 residues. The germline V gene encodes CDR1 SNHLY and CDR2 FYNNEI. The CDR3 DNA is TGTGCCAGCGCCGTCACGGGCGCCTACGAGCAGTACTTC. It yields the protein CASAVTGAYEQYF.

V and J are TRBV4-1 and TRBJ2-7; 9 nucleotides align to TRBD1. Germline assignment: CDR1 MGHRA and CDR2 YSYEKL. The CDR3 is 15 residues long. The J segment lost 0 bases and the V segment lost 5 bases, leaving 5 bases of the junction unmatched. Here the CDR3 DNA reads TGCGCCAGCAGCTTTGGACAGGGGACCTCCTACGAGCAGTACTTC. Protein: CASSFGQGTSYEQYF.

The chain has TRBV28 and TRBJ2-7, with D uncertain. The length of the CDR3 is 15 residues. CDR1 MDHEN and CDR2 SYDVKM come from the germline V gene. V was shortened by 6 bases and J by 0 bases, with 15 bases between the two germline ends. The CDR3 sequence is CASSLHLVSSYEQYF. The CDR3 DNA reads as TGTGCCAGCAGCCTCCACCTAGTTAGCTCCTACGAGCAGTACTTC.

The rearrangement joins TRBV10-2 to TRBJ2-7; D might be TRBD2 (6 bases). The length of the CDR3 is 14 residues. Germline assignment: CDR1 WSHSY and CDR2 SAAADI. V gave up 7 bases and J gave up 0 bases, with 13 bases separating them. In DNA form, the CDR3 reads TGCGCCAGCACTCCAGCGGGTTCCTCCTACGAGCAGTACTTC. Its translation: CASTPAGSSYEQYF.

This rearrangement joins TRBV30 to TRBJ1-1, with D perhaps matching TRBD1 (5 bases). V shed 7 bases and J shed 4 bases, with 16 bases lying between them. This CDR3 spans 13 amino acids. Germline V gene data show CDR1 as GTSNPN and CDR2 as SVGIG (reference sequence). CDR3: CASIDWDGTEAFF. For the CDR3, the DNA is TGTGCCTCCATCGATTGGGACGGCACTGAAGCTTTCTTT. The full variable domain, in which reference TRBV30 and TRBJ1-1 provide the parts outside the CDR3, is SQTIHQWPATLVQPVGSPLSLECTVEGTSNPNLYWYRQAAGRGLQLLFYSVGIGQISSEVPQNLSASRPQDRQFILSSKKLLLSDSGFYLCASIDWDGTEAFFGQGTRLTVV.

The rearrangement joins TRBV7-3 to TRBJ2-5; D is uncertain. Germline V gives CDR1 SGHTA, CDR2 FQGTGA. This CDR3 is 13 amino acids long. V lost 4 bases to trimming and J lost 4 bases, with 10 bases between them. The CDR3 protein is CASSYGVAETQYF. DNA of the CDR3: TGTGCCAGCAGCTATGGCGTAGCAGAGACCCAGTACTTC.

This chain uses TRBV29-1 with TRBJ1-4; no clear D. Trimming stripped 6 bases from V and 5 bases from J, with 19 bases between. Germline V gene lookup returns CDR1 SQVTM and CDR2 ANQGSEA. CDR3 length: 15 amino acids. The CDR3 DNA reads as TGCAGCGTCGAGACGCGGGAGTCAGAAAATGAAAAACTGTTTTTT. Amino acids: CSVETRESENEKLFF.

The V call is TRBV5-4, the J call TRBJ2-3; the D gene is possibly TRBD1 (6 bases). Trimming removed 4 bases from V and 0 bases from J, with 9 bases in between. The CDR3 has 14 residues. Germline loops: CDR1 SGHNT, CDR2 YYREEE (reference sequence). Here the CDR3 reads CASSGQQSTDTQYF. CDR3 DNA sequence: TGTGCCAGCAGCGGACAGCAGAGCACAGATACGCAGTATTTT.

The V call is TRBV9, the J call TRBJ2-3, with TRBD2 matching over 9 bases. V shed 0 bases and J 1 base; nucleotides not matched to a gene: 15. The CDR3 totals 20 residues. Germline CDR1 reads SGDLS; CDR2 reads YYNGEE. The CDR3 bases are TGTGCCAGCAGCGTAGGGGTTGTTGTAAGGCTAGCGGGACGCACAGATACGCAGTATTTT. Its translation: CASSVGVVVRLAGRTDTQYF.

This clone was observed a single time. This chain links TRBV5-1 with TRBJ2-7, with 9 bases that match TRBD2. CDR1 and CDR2 from the germline V gene are SGHRS and YFSETQ. The ends lost 1 base at V and 4 bases at J; junction bases unmatched: 12. The CDR3 loop spans 17 amino acids. The CDR3 sequence: CASSLRGGGRGVYEQYF. Here the CDR3 DNA reads TGCGCCAGCAGCTTGCGGGGCGGCGGGAGGGGGGTTTACGAGCAGTACTTC.